Each of the 17 T cell receptor beta chains below was sequenced from the same sample in a study of blood T cell repertoires in COVID-19 (dated by TCRdb to 2018 to 2020). Library preparation was by the immunoSEQ multiplex PCR assay. In TCRdb, the immuneACCESS table is reduced to in-frame sequences with V and J assigned. These tables do not hold every clone; where another copy was compared, an unresolved V gene accounts for under half, and the others remain unexplained. In this sample the table shows 130,000 to 150,000 clones, around 86% of which occur a single time. Of the sample, more than 6.5% is held by the ten largest clones. Material: peripheral blood. All receptors derive from a human donor in a cohort sampled during active COVID-19.

The chain couples TRBV2 to TRBJ1-4, with D perhaps TRBD1 (6 bases). CDR1 is SNHLY, CDR2 FYNNEI, per germline. The CDR3 has 15 residues. The germline V and J ends were trimmed by 4 bases and 0 bases, with 9 bases remaining between them. The CDR3 DNA is TGTGCCAGCAGTGTGGACAGCGCAACTAATGAAAAACTGTTTTTT. It translates to CASSVDSATNEKLFF.

In this sample, this clone turned up a few times. The rearrangement joins TRBV2 to TRBJ1-6, with D possibly being TRBD1 (6 bases). V shed 8 bases and J shed 10 bases, with 12 bases lying between them. The V gene's germline CDR1 is SNHLY and CDR2 FYNNEI. This CDR3 spans 12 amino acids. DNA for the CDR3: TGTGCCAGCGACGGGGGGCCATCACCCCTCCACTTT. Translation: CASDGGPSPLHF.

The sample holds one count of this clone. The rearrangement joins TRBV29-1 to TRBJ2-7; 8 nucleotides line up with TRBD2. Germline CDR1 and CDR2: SQVTM and ANQGSEA. The ends lost 2 bases at V and 5 bases at J; junction bases unmatched: 5. This CDR3 has 13 residues. The CDR3 region is CSVEPGRGNEQYF. The CDR3 DNA is TGCAGCGTTGAACCCGGGAGGGGTAACGAGCAGTACTTC.

This clone was found a few times. The rearrangement joins TRBV19 to TRBJ1-1; tentative D call: TRBD1 (6 bases). Trimming took 5 bases from V and 0 from J, leaving 10 bases between them. CDR1 LNHDA and CDR2 SQIVND come from the germline V gene (reference sequence). The CDR3 is made up of 14 amino acids. CDR3 region: CASSEGQLNTEAFF. DNA of the CDR3: TGTGCCAGTAGTGAGGGACAATTGAACACTGAAGCTTTCTTT.

This clone was counted between two and nine times. The gene calls are TRBV18 and TRBJ2-1; 9 bases match TRBD2. This CDR3 is built from 16 residues. Germline CDR1 and CDR2: KGHSH and LQKENI. V was clipped by 3 bases and J by 5 bases; unmatched bases: 8. The CDR3 region has the DNA TGTGCCAGCTCACCGCTAGCGGGAATTACTAACAATGAGCAGTTCTTC. Residues: CASSPLAGITNNEQFF.

In its sample, this clone was seen once. The chain couples TRBV4-3 to TRBJ1-6; D uncertain. The CDR3 runs to 15 residues. V lost 10 bases and J lost 5, with 18 bases in between. Germline V CDR1 and CDR2: LGHNA, YSLEER. The CDR3 loop reads CATRTDQRNNSPLHF. The CDR3 DNA follows: TGCGCCACCAGAACAGACCAGAGAAATAATTCACCCCTCCACTTT.

This clone has just a few counts. The CDR3 DNA sequence: TGTGCCACCCATCTGCAGGGCCTAAACACTGAAGCTTTCTTT. Residues: CATHLQGLNTEAFF. This sequence joins TRBV28 and TRBJ1-1; weak D call: TRBD1 (5 bases). The CDR3 totals 14 residues. Trimming pared 10 bases from V and 2 bases from J, leaving 17 bases between. Germline CDR1 reads MDHEN; CDR2 reads SYDVKM. The variable domain in full, completed from reference TRBV28 and TRBJ1-1, reads DVKVTQSSRYLVKRTGEKVFLECVQDMDHENMFWYRQDPGLGLRLIYFSYDVKMKEKGDIPEGYSVSREKKERFSLILESASTNQTSMYLCATHLQGLNTEAFFGQGTRLTVV.

This chain uses TRBV7-9 with TRBJ2-3; weak D call: TRBD1 (5 bases). CDR3 size: 16 residues. CDR1 is SEHNR and CDR2 is FQNEAQ in the germline V gene (reference sequence). Trimming took 0 bases from V and 1 from J, leaving 11 bases between them. The CDR3 coding sequence is TGTGCCAGCAGCTTAGCGCGACAGATACGCACAGATACGCAGTATTTT. Translated: CASSLARQIRTDTQYF.

The rearrangement joins TRBV9 to TRBJ2-1; the match to TRBD1 covers 8 bases. The V gene end was trimmed by 0 bases and the J gene end by 2 bases; junction bases not matched to a gene: 4. CDR1 and CDR2 from the germline V gene are SGDLS and YYNGEE. The CDR3 contains 16 residues. CDR3 nucleotide sequence: TGTGCCAGCAGCGTAGCCGGACAGGGCCCCTACAATGAGCAGTTCTTC. Amino acid sequence: CASSVAGQGPYNEQFF.

The V and J genes are TRBV4-1 and TRBJ2-7; the match to TRBD1 covers 7 bases. CDR1 is MGHRA and CDR2 is YSYEKL in the germline V gene. The CDR3 extends over 15 amino acids. Trimming took 0 bases from V and 12 from J; bases not matched to a gene: 14. CDR3 sequence (DNA): TGCGCCAGCAGCCAAGAAGGGACAGTTGGGGCCAGGGGGTACTTC. Amino acid sequence: CASSQEGTVGARGYF.

The chain employs TRBV4-3 and TRBJ1-2; 9 bases align to TRBD1. The CDR3 consists of 14 residues. J lost 5 bases, V lost 3 bases, and 4 bases had no gene match. CDR1 and CDR2 from the germline V gene are LGHNA and YSLEER. CDR3 DNA sequence: TGCGCCAGCAGCCAGGGGACAGGGAGTTATGGCTACACCTTC. Its translation is CASSQGTGSYGYTF.

V is TRBV12-3 or TRBV12-4 and J is TRBJ2-1; no firm D call. The length of the CDR3 is 13 residues. V was cut by 2 bases and J by 9 bases, with 11 bases left in between. The CDR3 bases are TGTGCCAGCAGTTTACTGTCCCGGAGTGAGCAGTTCTTC. It codes for CASSLLSRSEQFF.

Comment on this clone: Other DNA sequences of this sample code for an identical CDR3. V usage is TRBV15 and J usage is TRBJ2-5; tentatively, D is TRBD1 (5 bases). The CDR3 is 14 residues long. CDR1 is LNHNV, CDR2 YYDKDF, per germline (reference sequence). V shed 0 bases and J shed 2 bases, with 7 bases lying between them. This CDR3 reads CATSRDRGQETQYF. The CDR3, as DNA: TGTGCCACCAGCAGAGATAGGGGACAAGAGACCCAGTACTTC.

The gene calls are TRBV24-1 and TRBJ2-5, with TRBD1 identical over 8 bases. The V segment lost 0 bases and the J segment 2 bases; nucleotides outside the gene matches: 10. The CDR3 consists of 18 residues. Germline V CDR1 and CDR2: KGHDR, SFDVKD. The CDR3 nucleotides read TGTGCCACCAGTGATTTGCACGGACAGGGCAGAGGGCAAGAGACCCAGTACTTC. As protein: CATSDLHGQGRGQETQYF.

The V and J genes are TRBV4-3 and TRBJ2-1, with a weak D call TRBD1 (5 bases). The CDR3 spans 20 residues. Per germline, CDR1 LGHNA and CDR2 YSLEER. Trimming cost V 5 bases and J 4 bases, with 30 bases left between them. The chain's CDR3 is CASSTKLNLRVSAGYNEQFF. The CDR3 DNA reads as TGCGCCAGCAGCACCAAGCTTAACCTCAGGGTAAGCGCCGGTTACAATGAGCAGTTCTTC.

This chain links TRBV12-3 or TRBV12-4 with TRBJ2-5; D is possibly TRBD2 (6 bases). V was trimmed by 6 bases and J by 2 bases, leaving 10 bases between them. The CDR3 extends over 13 amino acids. As DNA, the CDR3 is TGTGCCAGCAGACGGGACTTTCAAGAGACCCAGTACTTC. It translates to CASRRDFQETQYF.

The table lists this clone with a count of one. The rearrangement joins TRBV11-2 to TRBJ1-3; TRBD1 might be the D (6 bases). V lost 1 base and J 0 bases, leaving 19 bases between the germline ends. The CDR3 loop spans 19 amino acids. Germline loops: CDR1 SGHAT, CDR2 FQNNGV. The CDR3 spells CASSLVDSHLLSSGNTIYF. The CDR3 DNA follows: TGTGCCAGCAGCTTAGTGGACAGCCATTTGCTTAGCTCTGGAAACACCATATATTTT.